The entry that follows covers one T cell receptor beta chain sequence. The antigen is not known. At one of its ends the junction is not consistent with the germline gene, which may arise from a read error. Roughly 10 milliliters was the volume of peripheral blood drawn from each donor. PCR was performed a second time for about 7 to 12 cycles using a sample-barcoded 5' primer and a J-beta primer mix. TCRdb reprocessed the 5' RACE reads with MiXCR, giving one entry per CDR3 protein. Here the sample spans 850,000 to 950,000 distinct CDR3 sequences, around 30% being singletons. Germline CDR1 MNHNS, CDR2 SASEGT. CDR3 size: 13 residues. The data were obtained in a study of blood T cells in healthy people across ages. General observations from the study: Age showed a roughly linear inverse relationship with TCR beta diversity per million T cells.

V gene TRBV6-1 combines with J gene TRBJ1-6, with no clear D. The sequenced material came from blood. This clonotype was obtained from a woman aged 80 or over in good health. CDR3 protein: CASSLESSGPDYF. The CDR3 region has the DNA TGTGCCAGCAGTCTCGAGTCGAGCGGACCCGATTACTTT.